This T cell receptor beta chain derives from a study of shared clonotypes between healthy human individuals. Findings and caveats of the study: The study generally estimated greater richness for naive than memory subsets.

V was trimmed by 1 base and J by 4 bases, leaving 14 bases between them. The CDR3 runs to 16 residues. Germline CDR1 SGHDN, CDR2 FVKESK. Deep-level assay runs were performed. Method: immunoSEQ multiplex PCR; TCRdb's copy keeps in-frame clones and lacks some. The table records some 1 million clones, about 75% of them present only once. Comments on this clone: Its antigen is currently unknown.

This TCR came from a man younger than 30 in good health. This chain uses TRBV14 with TRBJ2-4, with D possibly matching TRBD2 (8 bases). Specimen: memory CD4+ T cells sorted from blood. Subset in this sample: CD45RA-negative fraction. The DNA of the CDR3 is TGTGCCAGCAGCCAAGCGGGAGGGGGCGTTAAAAACATTCAGTACTTC. This translates into CASSQAGGGVKNIQYF.